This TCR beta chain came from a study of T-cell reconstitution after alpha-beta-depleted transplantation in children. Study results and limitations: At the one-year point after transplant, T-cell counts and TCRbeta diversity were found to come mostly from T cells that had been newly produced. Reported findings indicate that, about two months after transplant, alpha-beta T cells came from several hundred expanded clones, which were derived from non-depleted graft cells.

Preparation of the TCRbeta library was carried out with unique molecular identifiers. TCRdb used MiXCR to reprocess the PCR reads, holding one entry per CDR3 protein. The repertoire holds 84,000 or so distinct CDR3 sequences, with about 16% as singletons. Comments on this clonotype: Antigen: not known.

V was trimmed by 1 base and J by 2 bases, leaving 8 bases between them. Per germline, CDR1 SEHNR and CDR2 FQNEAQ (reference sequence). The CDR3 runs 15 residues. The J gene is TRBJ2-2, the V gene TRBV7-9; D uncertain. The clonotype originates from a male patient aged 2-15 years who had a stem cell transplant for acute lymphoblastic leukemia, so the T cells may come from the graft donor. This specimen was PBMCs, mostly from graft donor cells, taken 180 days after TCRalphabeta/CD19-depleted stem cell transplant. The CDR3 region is CASSLVDVNTGELFF. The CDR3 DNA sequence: TGTGCCAGCAGCTTAGTAGACGTCAACACCGGGGAGCTGTTTTTT.